Listed below are T cell receptor beta chains from one sample, sequenced in a study of blood T cell repertoires in COVID-19. This table comes from immunoSEQ multiplex PCR, and its TCRdb copy is limited to in-frame clones, with some not included. The table includes over 200,000 clones, more than 80% detected once. The sample taken for sequencing was PBMCs or T cells enriched from blood (not recorded which). The receptors derive from a man aged 55-75 years who had recovered from COVID-19. Each CDR3 is given with its conserved first and last residue. The D gene is left open where the match is weak. Size values are once, few and many counts, or a class for expanded clones, and some rows have none.

-	TRBV6-4	TRBD1	TRBJ1-2	TGTGCCAGCATCCAGGTTTGTAGGGGGCGAAACTATGGCTACACCTTC	CASIQVCRGRNYGYTF
-	TRBV7-2	-	TRBJ2-7	TGTGCCAGCAGCTTAGCTCCAGGCAGAACCTACGAGCAGTACTTC	CASSLAPGRTYEQYF
-	TRBV20-1	-	TRBJ2-1	TGCAGTGCTAGTCTTAATGAGCAGTTCTTC	CSASLNEQFF
-	TRBV19	TRBD1	TRBJ1-2	TGTGCCAGTAGTGGAATGACAGGGCTACAAGGCTACACCTTC	CASSGMTGLQGYTF
few	TRBV11-3	TRBD1	TRBJ2-7	TGTGCCAGCAGCCAGGGACAGCTGTACGAGCAGTACTTC	CASSQGQLYEQYF
once	TRBV5-8	-	TRBJ1-6	TGTGCCAGCAGTGCGAGTAATTCACCCCTCCACTTT	CASSASNSPLHF
-	TRBV9	-	TRBJ1-3	TGTGCCAGCAGCGTAGTGTCTACTGGAAACACCATATATTTT	CASSVVSTGNTIYF
-	TRBV3-1/TRBV3-2	-	TRBJ1-6	TGTGCCAGCAGCCAAGGTAGAAGTAATTCACCCCTCCACTTT	CASSQGRSNSPLHF
once	TRBV21-1	-	TRBJ1-6	TGTGCCAGCAGCGCGATCCGGACAGGGGCCGATAATTCACCCCTCCACTTT	CASSAIRTGADNSPLHF
-	TRBV11-3	-	TRBJ1-3	TGTGCCAGCAGCCCCGGGTTTGGAAACACCATATATTTT	CASSPGFGNTIYF
few	TRBV4-3	-	TRBJ1-4	TGCGCCAGCAGCCAAAACTTGGACTATAATGAAAAACTGTTTTTT	CASSQNLDYNEKLFF
-	TRBV7-2	-	TRBJ1-2	TGTGCCAGCAGCTCGGACAGAAATGGCTACACCTTC	CASSSDRNGYTF
-	TRBV9	TRBD2	TRBJ2-4	TGTGCCAGCAGCCCTCCGACTAGCGAGGGAGCCAAAAACATTCAGTACTTC	CASSPPTSEGAKNIQYF
-	TRBV4-3	-	TRBJ2-7	TGCGCCAGCAGCCAAGGAGGTTTGGGTATCAACGAGCAGTACTTC	CASSQGGLGINEQYF
-	TRBV30	-	TRBJ1-6	TGTGCCTGGACTCGGGCGGGGGCGTCCTATAATTCACCCCTCCACTTT	CAWTRAGASYNSPLHF
-	TRBV9	TRBD1	TRBJ1-2	TGTGCCAGCAGAGATAACAGGGGATCCCCCTATGGCTACACCTTC	CASRDNRGSPYGYTF
-	TRBV6-6	-	TRBJ1-4	TGTGCCAGCAGTTGGGGGGTTTCAACTAATGAAAAACTGTTTTTT	CASSWGVSTNEKLFF
-	TRBV19	TRBD1	TRBJ1-2	TGTGCCAGTAGTATAACCGGGACAGGGAACTATGGCTACACCTTC	CASSITGTGNYGYTF
-	TRBV4-2	-	TRBJ2-1	TGTGCCAGCAGCCAAGTCGGCGGGGTGACCTACAATGAGCAGTTCTTC	CASSQVGGVTYNEQFF
-	TRBV20-1	-	TRBJ2-1	TGCAGTGCTAGAGTTACAAATGAGCAGTTCTTC	CSARVTNEQFF
-	TRBV7-3	-	TRBJ2-2	TGTGCCAGCAGCTTAGTGTCAGGGGACACCGGGGAGCTGTTTTTT	CASSLVSGDTGELFF
-	TRBV7-9	TRBD2	TRBJ2-3	TGTGCCAGCAGCCTAGCCCCTAGCGGGGGGGCGGGTACGCAGTATTTT	CASSLAPSGGAGTQYF
-	TRBV7-9	TRBD1	TRBJ1-1	TGTGCCAGCAGCTGGGGACAGTTGAACACTGAAGCTTTCTTT	CASSWGQLNTEAFF
-	TRBV6-2/TRBV6-3	TRBD1	TRBJ2-7	TGTGCCAGCAGTTACCAGCGACAGGGTACGCAGTACTTC	CASSYQRQGTQYF
-	TRBV19	TRBD1	TRBJ2-1	TGTGCCAGTAGTGCCTACAGGGGGCTGAATGAGCAGTTCTTC	CASSAYRGLNEQFF
-	TRBV11-3	-	TRBJ2-7	TGTGCCAGCAGCTTAGGACAGATTTACGAGCAGTACTTC	CASSLGQIYEQYF
-	TRBV6-4	-	TRBJ1-3	TGTGCCACACAGGTGGTCTTCTCTGGAAACACCATATATTTT	CATQVVFSGNTIYF
-	TRBV6-2/TRBV6-3	-	TRBJ2-3	TGTGCCAGCAGTCCCGACTTGGCGCCCACAGATACGCAGTATTTT	CASSPDLAPTDTQYF
-	TRBV6-5	-	TRBJ1-4	TGTGCCAGCAGTACGGAGGACGGTTCTAATGAAAAACTGTTTTTT	CASSTEDGSNEKLFF
-	TRBV2	TRBD1	TRBJ1-1	TGTGCCAGCAGCGGTACAGGGGGCTCTGAAGCTTTCTTT	CASSGTGGSEAFF
-	TRBV3-1/TRBV3-2	-	TRBJ2-2	TGTGCCAGCAGCCAAGATATCGGCAGGGGAAACACCGGGGAGCTGTTTTTT	CASSQDIGRGNTGELFF
-	TRBV6-5	-	TRBJ1-5	TGTGCCAGCAGTTACGACAGGTATCAGCCCCAGCATTTT	CASSYDRYQPQHF
-	TRBV6-1	-	TRBJ1-2	TGTGCCAGCAGTGAAAGTACAGGTTATGGCTACACCTTC	CASSESTGYGYTF
-	TRBV19	-	TRBJ1-5	TGTGCCAGTAGTATAGACCTTAATCAGCCCCAGCATTTT	CASSIDLNQPQHF
-	TRBV9	-	TRBJ1-2	TGTGCCAGCAGCGTACTGGCTCAGGGTATGGGCGGCTACACCTTC	CASSVLAQGMGGYTF
-	TRBV27	-	TRBJ1-4	TGTGCCAGCAGTTTCGGGTCTACTAATGAAAAACTGTTTTTT	CASSFGSTNEKLFF
once	TRBV11-2	-	TRBJ1-1	TGTGCCAGCAGCTTCGGTAGAACTGAAGCTTTCTTT	CASSFGRTEAFF
-	TRBV24-1	-	TRBJ2-3	TGTGCCACCAGTGATTCGGGGGCAGATACGCAGTATTTT	CATSDSGADTQYF
-	TRBV4-3	-	TRBJ2-7	TGCGCCAGCAGCCAAGCTTATGGGGGGTCTGTCTACGAGCAGTACTTC	CASSQAYGGSVYEQYF
-	TRBV2	TRBD1	TRBJ2-7	TGTGCCAGCAGGACAGGGGGTCACTCCTACGAGCAGTACTTC	CASRTGGHSYEQYF
-	TRBV12-5	-	TRBJ1-5	TGTGCTAGTGGCGACCGCCTGGGGGGGGGCCCGCGGCATTTT	CASGDRLGGGPRHF
-	TRBV14	-	TRBJ1-3	TGTGCCAGCAGCGCCGACGGGATCTCTGGAAACACCATATATTTT	CASSADGISGNTIYF
-	TRBV24-1	TRBD2	TRBJ2-5	TGTGCCACCAGTGAAGGGGGACTAGCGCAAGAGACCCAGTACTTC	CATSEGGLAQETQYF
-	TRBV27	TRBD1	TRBJ2-1	TGTGCCAGCAGTAGTATAGGACAGGGGTACAATGAGCAGTTCTTC	CASSSIGQGYNEQFF
-	TRBV5-4	-	TRBJ1-1	TGTGCCAGCAGCTTGGGAGGGGGATCGAACACTGAAGCTTTCTTT	CASSLGGGSNTEAFF